The rows below give T cell receptor beta chains drawn from one sample of a study of monozygotic twins with inflammatory bowel disease. TCRdb reworked the 5' RACE reads into one entry per CDR3 protein, no DNA. The data include roughly 320,000 distinct CDR3 sequences; the top ten clones carry less than 6.5%. Sequencing input: blood. These receptors all come from a human donor with ulcerative colitis or Crohn's disease, or a healthy co-twin of an affected twin (not recorded which). CDR3s include the opening cysteine and the closing phenylalanine or tryptophan.

J	V	CDR3
TRBJ2-1	TRBV7-2	CASSSRQGNEQFF
TRBJ1-1	TRBV15	CATSRDHGDTEAFF
TRBJ2-1	TRBV30	CAWRGAGTGHREQFF
TRBJ2-1	TRBV20-1	CSAPRVASGVEGFF
TRBJ2-1	TRBV29-1	CSVDRSGSNTRMEQFF
TRBJ1-1	TRBV5-1	CASSFGGTEAFF
TRBJ1-2	TRBV7-9	CASSERDRDLYGYTF
TRBJ1-5	TRBV4-1	CASSPLGAGGIHQPQHF
TRBJ2-7	TRBV20-1	CSATLVREQYF
TRBJ2-2	TRBV6-5	CASFAGGPGELFF
TRBJ2-3	TRBV20-1	CSARDLAGGHKDTQYF
TRBJ2-1	TRBV10-3	CAISESENRGEQFF
TRBJ1-2	TRBV29-1	CSVEIIDRVGAGYTF
TRBJ2-1	TRBV2	CASRRLAGFYNEQFF
TRBJ1-6	TRBV5-6	CASSFEEGNSPLHF
TRBJ2-4	TRBV5-1	CASRLTVDKNIQYF
TRBJ2-7	TRBV5-1	CASSLAGAHEQYF
TRBJ1-5	TRBV28	CASGLAGTSNQPQHF
TRBJ2-3	TRBV29-1	CSVWSFYNSGRIKDTQYF
TRBJ1-5	TRBV29-1	CSAEVWGIRPQHF